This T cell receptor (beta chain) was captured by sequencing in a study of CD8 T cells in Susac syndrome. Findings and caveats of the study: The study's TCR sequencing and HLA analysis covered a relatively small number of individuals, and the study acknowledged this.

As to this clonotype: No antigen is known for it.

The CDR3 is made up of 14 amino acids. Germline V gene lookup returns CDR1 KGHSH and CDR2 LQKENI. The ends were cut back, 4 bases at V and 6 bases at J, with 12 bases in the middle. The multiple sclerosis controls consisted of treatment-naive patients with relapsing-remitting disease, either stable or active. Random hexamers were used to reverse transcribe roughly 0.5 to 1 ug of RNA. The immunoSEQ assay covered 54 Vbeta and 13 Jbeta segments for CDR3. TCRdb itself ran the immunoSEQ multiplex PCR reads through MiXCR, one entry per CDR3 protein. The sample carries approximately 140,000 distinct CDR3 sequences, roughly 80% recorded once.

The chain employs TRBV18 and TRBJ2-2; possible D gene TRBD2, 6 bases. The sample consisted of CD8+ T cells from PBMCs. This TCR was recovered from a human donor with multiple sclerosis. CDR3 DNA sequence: TGTGCCAGCTCACGAGGAGGGAGTGCCGGGGAGCTGTTTTTT. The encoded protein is CASSRGGSAGELFF.